This entry is about one TCR beta chain. Its specificity is unknown. This entry is derived from a study of T cell clones after liver transplantation. Study-wide background: Tolerant meant at least one year fully off immunosuppression without liver enzymes above twice normal. Study-level results: Post-transplant, graft-donor-reactive CD4 TCRbeta sequences in blood dropped significantly in most of the 8 subjects. A larger donor-reactive than third-party decline suggested partial antigen-specific deletion.

Trimming removed 6 bases at V and 4 bases at J, with 15 bases between. Germline assignment: CDR1 MNHEY and CDR2 SVGAGI. The CDR3 contains 14 residues. The protocol was immunoSEQ multiplex PCR, while the TCRdb copy is restricted to in-frame clones and leaves out a portion. The sample lists more than 95,000 clones, about 81% occurring once. The sample in question was CD4+ T cells from blood, obtained before liver transplant. V gene TRBV6-5 combines with J gene TRBJ1-1, with D possibly being TRBD1 (6 bases). The sequence came from a human donor who received a liver transplant. CDR3 loop: CASSATGRGTEAFF. CDR3 DNA: TGTGCCAGCAGCGCAACAGGGCGGGGCACTGAAGCTTTCTTT.